The rows below give T cell receptor beta chains drawn from one sample of a study of blood T cells in healthy people across ages. TCRdb re-called the 5' RACE reads through MiXCR, storing one row per CDR3 protein. The sample yields 1.5 million to 2 million distinct CDR3 sequences, about two fifths seen once. Sequencing used blood. The receptor set was obtained from a human donor in good health. Each CDR3 is given with its conserved first and last residue. D genes are given only for firm matches. Part of the rows lack a size; the others show once, few, many or a class for expanded clones.

CDR3aa | CDR3nt | j_gene | v_gene | abundance | d_gene
CASSAGQLINEETQYF | TGTGCCAGCAGTGCAGGACAGCTAATAAACGAGGAGACCCAGTACTTC | TRBJ2-5 | TRBV6-1 | NA | NA
CSARQGRQGNQETQYF | TGCAGTGCTAGACAAGGAAGACAGGGCAATCAAGAGACCCAGTACTTC | TRBJ2-5 | TRBV20-1 | few | TRBD1
CASSQVESGGVDEQFF | TGCGCCAGCAGCCAAGTGGAGAGCGGGGGGGTCGATGAGCAGTTCTTC | TRBJ2-1 | TRBV4-1 | few | TRBD2
CASSENPGKFQYF | TGTGCCAGCAGTGAAAATCCAGGGAAATTTCAGTACTTC | TRBJ2-4 | TRBV6-1 | NA | NA
CASSLRQDTDTQYF | TGCGCCAGCAGCCTAAGACAGGACACAGATACGCAGTATTTT | TRBJ2-3 | TRBV5-1 | few | NA
CASNVTGGGYGYTF | TGTGCCAGCAACGTCACAGGGGGAGGATATGGCTACACCTTC | TRBJ1-2 | TRBV9 | NA | TRBD1
CSARDPGTFGEQYF | TGCAGTGCTAGAGATCCTGGCACTTTCGGGGAGCAGTACTTC | TRBJ2-5 | TRBV20-1 | NA | NA
CGTVREDSYEQYF | TGCGGGACCGTACGGGAAGACTCCTACGAGCAGTACTTC | TRBJ2-7 | TRBV20-1 | NA | NA
CASSLGLDPKIYGYTF | TGTGCCAGCAGCTTGGGTTTGGACCCCAAGATCTATGGCTACACCTTC | TRBJ1-2 | TRBV5-5 | NA | NA
CASSSELAGGQFF | TGCGCCAGCAGCTCGGAGCTAGCGGGGGGCCAGTTCTTC | TRBJ2-1 | TRBV5-1 | few | TRBD2
CASSPYPRTADYGYTF | TGCGCCAGCAGCCCCTACCCAAGGACAGCAGACTATGGCTACACCTTC | TRBJ1-2 | TRBV5-1 | once | NA
CASSQGDRNTYEQYF | TGTGCCAGCAGCCAAGGGGACAGGAATACTTACGAGCAGTACTTC | TRBJ2-7 | TRBV4-2 | few | TRBD1
CASSSWGYTEAFF | TGCGCCAGCAGCTCCTGGGGGTACACTGAAGCTTTCTTT | TRBJ1-1 | TRBV5-1 | NA | NA
CAIRGVGDRADEQYF | TGTGCCATCAGGGGGGTTGGAGACAGAGCTGACGAGCAGTACTTC | TRBJ2-7 | TRBV10-3 | many | NA
CASSIEGSLYF | TGTGCCAGTAGTATAGAGGGCAGTCTGTACTTC | TRBJ2-5 | TRBV19 | NA | NA
CASSYRLGHTDTQYF | TGCGCCAGCAGCTACCGACTGGGTCACACAGATACGCAGTATTTT | TRBJ2-3 | TRBV5-1 | few | NA
CASRNSGGSGEQFF | TGTGCCAGCAGGAATAGCGGGGGGTCGGGTGAGCAGTTCTTC | TRBJ2-1 | TRBV12-3/TRBV12-4 | NA | TRBD2
CASSPLSYEQYF | TGTGCCAGCAGTCCCCTCTCCTACGAGCAGTACTTC | TRBJ2-7 | TRBV18 | many | NA
CASSLGSASAKNIQYF | TGTGCCAGCAGCTTAGGTTCGGCCAGCGCCAAAAACATTCAGTACTTC | TRBJ2-4 | TRBV11-3 | NA | NA
CASSISRTQETQYF | TGTGCCAGCAGTATATCCAGGACTCAAGAGACCCAGTACTTC | TRBJ2-5 | TRBV28 | NA | NA
CSATGTSPTNEQFF | TGCAGTGCTACCGGGACTAGCCCGACCAATGAGCAGTTCTTC | TRBJ2-1 | TRBV20-1 | NA | TRBD2
CASSYPSTDTQYF | TGTGCCAGCAGTTACCCGTCTACAGATACGCAGTATTTT | TRBJ2-3 | TRBV6-6 | few | NA
CASRPGQTDNSPPHF | TGTGCCAGCAGGCCAGGGCAAACGGATAATTCACCCCCCCACTTT | TRBJ1-6 | TRBV7-9 | NA | NA
CASSQDWGGDSPYEQYF | TGCGCCAGCAGCCAAGATTGGGGGGGGGACAGCCCCTACGAGCAGTACTTC | TRBJ2-7 | TRBV4-3 | few | NA
CASSGDGQKETQYF | TGTGCCAGCAGCGGGGACGGTCAGAAAGAGACCCAGTACTTC | TRBJ2-5 | TRBV7-2 | NA | NA
CATSRVGQSSYGYTF | TGTGCCACCAGCAGAGTTGGACAGTCTTCCTATGGCTACACCTTC | TRBJ1-2 | TRBV15 | NA | NA
CAISGPSRGRQETQYF | TGTGCCATCAGTGGGCCCTCGCGGGGTCGTCAAGAGACCCAGTACTTC | TRBJ2-5 | TRBV10-3 | few | NA
CASSPSFGQGRSTEAFF | TGTGCCAGCAGCCCATCATTCGGGCAGGGAAGGAGCACTGAAGCTTTCTTT | TRBJ1-1 | TRBV7-9 | NA | NA
CASSYLTTPEETQYF | TGTGCCAGCAGTTACCTTACAACCCCAGAGGAGACCCAGTACTTC | TRBJ2-5 | TRBV6-2/TRBV6-3 | NA | NA
CSASPLGQGLGEQYF | TGCAGTGCTAGCCCCCTGGGACAGGGATTGGGTGAGCAGTACTTC | TRBJ2-7 | TRBV20-1 | few | TRBD1
CASSPAGASYNEQFF | TGTGCCAGCAGTCCAGCGGGGGCCTCCTACAATGAGCAGTTCTTC | TRBJ2-1 | TRBV28 | NA | TRBD2
CASSFRRQYF | TGTGCCAGCAGTTTTCGGCGGCAGTACTTC | TRBJ2-5 | TRBV27 | NA | NA
CASSLEAPGWDRGYGYTF | TGTGCCAGCAGCTTAGAGGCCCCTGGTTGGGACAGGGGCTATGGCTACACCTTC | TRBJ1-2 | TRBV7-8 | few | TRBD1
CASSQDGGLHEKLFF | TGCGCCAGCAGCCAAGATGGTGGTTTACATGAAAAACTGTTTTTT | TRBJ1-4 | TRBV4-3 | few | NA
CASSRIVQQETQYF | TGCGCCAGCAGCCGGATAGTTCAGCAAGAGACCCAGTACTTC | TRBJ2-5 | TRBV4-3 | few | NA
CASSSRGNNEKLFF | TGTGCCAGCAGCTCTCGGGGGAACAATGAAAAACTGTTTTTT | TRBJ1-4 | TRBV5-5 | NA | NA
CATSSGHSYEQYF | TGTGCCACCAGTAGCGGGCACTCCTACGAGCAGTACTTC | TRBJ2-7 | TRBV24-1 | NA | NA
CASSFSSGQGDLTYEQYF | TGTGCCAGCAGTTTTTCCTCGGGACAGGGGGACCTTACCTACGAGCAGTACTTC | TRBJ2-7 | TRBV12-3/TRBV12-4 | NA | TRBD1
CSATGDGPGLSEQFF | TGCAGTGCTACCGGGGATGGCCCCGGACTTAGTGAGCAGTTCTTC | TRBJ2-1 | TRBV20-1 | NA | NA
CASSLVASDTQYF | TGTGCCAGCAGCTTAGTTGCGTCAGATACGCAGTATTTT | TRBJ2-3 | TRBV7-9 | few | NA
CASSLSRGQGGGSPLHF | TGTGCCAGCAGTTTATCCAGGGGACAGGGTGGAGGATCACCCCTCCACTTT | TRBJ1-6 | TRBV27 | NA | TRBD1
CASSLGPRNTEAFF | TGTGCCAGCAGCTTAGGTCCGAGGAACACTGAAGCTTTCTTT | TRBJ1-1 | TRBV7-2 | few | NA
CASSRGQFNQPQHF | TGTGCCAGCAGTCGGGGACAGTTCAATCAGCCCCAGCATTTT | TRBJ1-5 | TRBV6-5 | few | TRBD1
CASREQVYSNQPQHF | TGTGCCAGCAGAGAACAGGTCTATAGCAATCAGCCCCAGCATTTT | TRBJ1-5 | TRBV6-1 | NA | NA